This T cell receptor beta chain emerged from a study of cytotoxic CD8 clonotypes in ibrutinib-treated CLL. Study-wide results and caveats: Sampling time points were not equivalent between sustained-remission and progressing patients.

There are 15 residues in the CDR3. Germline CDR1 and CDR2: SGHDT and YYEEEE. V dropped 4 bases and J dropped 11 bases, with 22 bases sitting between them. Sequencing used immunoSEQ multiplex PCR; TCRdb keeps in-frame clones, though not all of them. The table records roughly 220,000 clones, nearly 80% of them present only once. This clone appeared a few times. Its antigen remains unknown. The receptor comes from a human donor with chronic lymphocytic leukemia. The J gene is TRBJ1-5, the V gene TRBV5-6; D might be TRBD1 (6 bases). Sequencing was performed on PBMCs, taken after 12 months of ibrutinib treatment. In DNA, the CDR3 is TGTGCCAGCAGCCTCCAAGGGGGTCCGCGATCGACCCAGCATTTT. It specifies CASSLQGGPRSTQHF.